The present T cell receptor (beta chain) was sequenced within a study of beta chain features in type 1 diabetes (dated by TCRdb to the late 2010s). Notes on the research overall: Mean age, gender distribution, total cell number and subset yield were not different between patients and healthy donors. A total of roughly 100 million sorted cells were examined across all samples, and the number of cells per subset was strongly correlated with RNA yield. In the study, recently diagnosed type 1 diabetes patients and matched healthy donors were compared on the TCRB repertoires of their sorted circulating CD4+ T cell subsets. Whereas all 30 or so donors provided naive and central memory subsets, regulatory and stem cell-like memory subsets were isolated from just 8 patients and roughly eight healthy donors. Here is what the overall study found, with its caveats: At VDJ recombination sites, patients with type 1 diabetes made fewer insertions and deleted more nucleotides, a pattern implying thymic rearrangement abnormalities. Sequencing cDNA rather than genomic DNA could over-represent highly expressing activated cells, although activation and CD3 levels did not differ between groups. Because small numbers of individuals were included in the HLA sub-analyses, any influence of HLA type on TCRB rearrangement was left unresolved. Type 1 diabetes patients showed a moderate but significant shortening of TCRB CDR3 length in all four CD4+ subsets. Naive, central memory and regulatory TCRB repertoires appeared to be more similar among patients than among healthy donors. PCR may preferentially amplify shorter templates, but because patient and control samples were amplified and corrected together, any resulting skew would affect both groups equally.

From the germline V gene, CDR1 is SGHTA and CDR2 is FQGNSA. The CDR3 numbers 14 residues from cysteine through phenylalanine. The entry retains the CDR3 DNA only, 42 bases that are in frame from base 1. V lost 2 bases and J lost 10 bases, and the count of bases not matched to a germline gene is 9. The High Capacity cDNA Reverse Transcription Kit was used to reverse transcribe all of the isolated RNA, meaning that expressed TCRB transcripts were what got sequenced. Deep immunoSEQ sequencing was performed on naive, central memory and regulatory T cell samples, with an average of approximately 4 million total reads per sample. Sorted cells were lysed in RLT buffer and RNA was extracted with DNase-treated RNeasy Micro or Mini kits, depending on cell number. Each cell subset was processed on its own to prevent cross-contamination, while patient and healthy donor samples were processed together. Using the immunoSEQ multiplex PCR, TCRB sequences were amplified from cDNA into 87-bp fragments spanning the CDR3 region. Sequencing of the amplicons was performed on the Illumina HiSeq platform. Concerning the study's data processing: Synthetic template baselines were used to correct PCR bias computationally, reads within Hamming distance 2 were collapsed together, and singletons that could not be merged were discarded. Reads were aligned against IMGT to assign V, D and J genes, CDR3 length and insertions or deletions at six rearrangement sites. Within each subset, clonotype counts were normalized to the number of sorted cells before true diversity and Gini coefficients were calculated with the tcR R package. The overlap coefficient, calculated on TCRB nucleotide sequences, was used to measure repertoire sharing. TCRdb obtained this table from immuneACCESS and retained in-frame rearrangements with V and J assigned. These tables miss some clones; where compared with another copy, unresolved V genes account for less than half of the shortfall, and the remainder is unexplained. The V and J calls and clone size come from that table; D and trimming were worked out from the DNA. The sample data list more than 55,000 clones, and under 60% of these were observed just once. Approximately 2.5% of the sample comes from the top ten.

Of note for this clone: This clone's antigen is unknown. Per-nucleotide qualities are absent, and no much larger clonotype sits a single base away.

Each donor gave one peripheral blood draw, averaging roughly 0.11 L, which was collected into heparinised tubes. A BD FACSAria II and a panel including CD45RO, CCR7, CD25, CD127, CD95 and CD27 were used to sort naive, central memory, regulatory and stem cell-like memory CD4+ T cells. All sorted populations exceeded 95% purity. PBMCs were separated immediately by Lymphoprep density gradient centrifugation and were stained directly, without being cultured. To minimize batch effects, samples were stained and sorted in pairs, one healthy donor with one patient per experiment. Here the chain combines TRBV7-2 and TRBJ1-1; TRBD1 matches 8 bases in the middle. Sequenced input: Tregs from blood. The cell subset or site label here, explained by the study, means: regulatory CD4+ T cells. The source is a woman aged 40-49 years with type 1 diabetes. The base sequence is TGTGCCAGCAGCTTAACTTCAGGACAGGGAGTAGCTTTCTTT. The translation is CASSLTSGQGVAFF.